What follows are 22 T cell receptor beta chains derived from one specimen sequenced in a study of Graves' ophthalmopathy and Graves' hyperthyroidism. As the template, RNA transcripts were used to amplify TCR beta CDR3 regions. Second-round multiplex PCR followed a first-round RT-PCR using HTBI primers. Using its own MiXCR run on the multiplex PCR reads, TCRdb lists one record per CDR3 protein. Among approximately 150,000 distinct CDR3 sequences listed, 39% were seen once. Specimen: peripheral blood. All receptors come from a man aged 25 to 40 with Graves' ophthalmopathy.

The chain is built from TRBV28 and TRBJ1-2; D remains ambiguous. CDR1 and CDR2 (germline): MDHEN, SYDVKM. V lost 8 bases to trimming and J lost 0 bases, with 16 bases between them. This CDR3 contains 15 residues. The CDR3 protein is CASGILDQANYGYTF. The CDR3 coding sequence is TGTGCCAGCGGGATCCTCGATCAAGCTAACTATGGCTACACCTTC.

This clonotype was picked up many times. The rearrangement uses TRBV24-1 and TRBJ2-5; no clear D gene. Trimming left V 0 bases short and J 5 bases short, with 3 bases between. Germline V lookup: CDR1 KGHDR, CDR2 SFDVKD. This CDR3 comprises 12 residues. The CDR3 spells CATSDLGETQYF. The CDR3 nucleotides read TGTGCCACCAGTGATTTGGGTGAGACCCAGTACTTC.

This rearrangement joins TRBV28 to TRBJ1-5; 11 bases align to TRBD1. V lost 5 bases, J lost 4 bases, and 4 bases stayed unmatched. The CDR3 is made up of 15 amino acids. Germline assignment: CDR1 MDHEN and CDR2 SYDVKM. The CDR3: CASSPGTGGNQPQHF. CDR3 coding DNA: TGTGCCAGCAGTCCCGGGACAGGGGGGAATCAGCCCCAGCATTTT.

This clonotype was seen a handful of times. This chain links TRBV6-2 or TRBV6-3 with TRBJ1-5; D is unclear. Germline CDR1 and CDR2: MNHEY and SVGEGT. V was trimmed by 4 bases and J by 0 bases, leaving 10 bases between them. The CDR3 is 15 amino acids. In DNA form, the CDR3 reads TGTGCCAGCAGTTCCGGGCAGATTAGCAATCAGCCCCAGCATTTT. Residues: CASSSGQISNQPQHF.

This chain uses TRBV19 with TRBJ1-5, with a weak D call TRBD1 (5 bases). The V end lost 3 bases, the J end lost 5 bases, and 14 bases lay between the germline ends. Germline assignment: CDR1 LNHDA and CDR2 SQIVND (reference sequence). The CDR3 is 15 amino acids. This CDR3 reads CASSMGVGFDQPQHF. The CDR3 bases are TGTGCCAGTAGTATGGGGGTCGGGTTCGATCAGCCCCAGCATTTT.

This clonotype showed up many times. CDR3 amino acids: CASSSVGETQYF. The CDR3 bases are TGTGCCAGCAGTTCAGTCGGGGAGACCCAGTACTTC. The genes are TRBV12-3 or TRBV12-4 and TRBJ2-5, with D hard to call. Trimming cost V 4 bases and J 5 bases, with 8 bases left between them. This CDR3 contains 12 residues.

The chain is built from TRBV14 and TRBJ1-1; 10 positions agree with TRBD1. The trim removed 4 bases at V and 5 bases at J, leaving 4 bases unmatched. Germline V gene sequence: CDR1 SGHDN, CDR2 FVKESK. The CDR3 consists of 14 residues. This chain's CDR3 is CASSPDRGQTEAFF. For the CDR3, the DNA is TGTGCCAGCAGCCCCGACAGGGGGCAAACTGAAGCTTTCTTT.

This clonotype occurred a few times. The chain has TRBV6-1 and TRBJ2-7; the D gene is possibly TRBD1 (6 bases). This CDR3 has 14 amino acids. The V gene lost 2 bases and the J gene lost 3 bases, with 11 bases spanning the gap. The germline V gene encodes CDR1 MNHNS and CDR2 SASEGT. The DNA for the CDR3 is TGTGCCAGCAGTGAAAGGGGGAGTCTCTACGAGCAGTACTTC. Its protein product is CASSERGSLYEQYF.

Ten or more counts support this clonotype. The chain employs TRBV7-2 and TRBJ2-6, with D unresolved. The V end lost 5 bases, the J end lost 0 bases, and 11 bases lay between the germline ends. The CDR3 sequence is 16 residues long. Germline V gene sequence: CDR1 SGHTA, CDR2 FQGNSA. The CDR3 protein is CASSTETDSGANVLTF. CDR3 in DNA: TGTGCCAGCAGCACCGAGACCGACTCTGGGGCCAACGTCCTGACTTTC.

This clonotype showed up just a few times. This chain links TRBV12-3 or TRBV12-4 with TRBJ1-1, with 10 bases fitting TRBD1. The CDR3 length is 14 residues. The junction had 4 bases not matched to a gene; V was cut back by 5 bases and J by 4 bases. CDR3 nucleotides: TGTGCCAGCAGTCCGACAGGGGGCCTCACTGAAGCTTTCTTT. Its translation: CASSPTGGLTEAFF.

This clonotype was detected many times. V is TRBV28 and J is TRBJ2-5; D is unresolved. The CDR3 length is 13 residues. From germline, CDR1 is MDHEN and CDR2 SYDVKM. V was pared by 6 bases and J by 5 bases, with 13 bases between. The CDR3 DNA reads TGTGCCAGCAGCCCCGGGCGATACGAGACCCAGTACTTC. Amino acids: CASSPGRYETQYF.

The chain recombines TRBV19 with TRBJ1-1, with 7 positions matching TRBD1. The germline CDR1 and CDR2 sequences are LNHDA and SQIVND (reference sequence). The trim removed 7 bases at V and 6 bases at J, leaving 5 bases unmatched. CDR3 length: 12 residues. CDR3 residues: CASTQGGPEAFF. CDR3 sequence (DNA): TGTGCCAGTACTCAGGGGGGGCCTGAAGCTTTCTTT.

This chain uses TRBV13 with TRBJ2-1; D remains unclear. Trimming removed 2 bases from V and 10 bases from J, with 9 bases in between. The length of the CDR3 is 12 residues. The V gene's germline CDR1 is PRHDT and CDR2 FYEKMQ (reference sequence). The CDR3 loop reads CASSLSPQEQFF. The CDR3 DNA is TGTGCCAGCAGCTTATCACCCCAAGAGCAGTTCTTC.

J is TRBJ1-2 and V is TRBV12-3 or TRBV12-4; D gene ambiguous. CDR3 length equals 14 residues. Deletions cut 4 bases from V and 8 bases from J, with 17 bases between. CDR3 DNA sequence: TGTGCCAGCAGTTCGCCGCCGGGGTTGGAAGGCTACACCTTC. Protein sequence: CASSSPPGLEGYTF.

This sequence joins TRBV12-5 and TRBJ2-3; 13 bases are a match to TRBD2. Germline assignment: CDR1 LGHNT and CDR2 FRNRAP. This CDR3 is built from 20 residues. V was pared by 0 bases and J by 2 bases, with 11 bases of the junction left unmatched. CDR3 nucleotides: TGTGCTAGTGGTTTGGTCCGACGGGCACTAGCGGGAGGGCCCACAGATACGCAGTATTTT. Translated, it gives CASGLVRRALAGGPTDTQYF.

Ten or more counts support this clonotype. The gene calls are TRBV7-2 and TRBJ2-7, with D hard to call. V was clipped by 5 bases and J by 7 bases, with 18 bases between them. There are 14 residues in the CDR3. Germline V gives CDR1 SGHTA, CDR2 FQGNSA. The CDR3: CASSPAPRAWEQYF. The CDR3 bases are TGTGCCAGCAGCCCAGCCCCCCGGGCGTGGGAGCAGTACTTC.

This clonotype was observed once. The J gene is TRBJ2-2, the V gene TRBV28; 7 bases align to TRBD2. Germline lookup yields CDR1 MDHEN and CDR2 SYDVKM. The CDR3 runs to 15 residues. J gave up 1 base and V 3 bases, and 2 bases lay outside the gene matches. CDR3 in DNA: TGTGCCAGCAGTTTCGTAGCGGGGAACACCGGGGAGCTGTTTTTT. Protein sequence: CASSFVAGNTGELFF. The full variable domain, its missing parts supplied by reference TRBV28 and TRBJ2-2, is DVKVTQSSRYLVKRTGEKVFLECVQDMDHENMFWYRQDPGLGLRLIYFSYDVKMKEKGDIPEGYSVSREKKERFSLILESASTNQTSMYLCASSFVAGNTGELFFGEGSRLTVL.

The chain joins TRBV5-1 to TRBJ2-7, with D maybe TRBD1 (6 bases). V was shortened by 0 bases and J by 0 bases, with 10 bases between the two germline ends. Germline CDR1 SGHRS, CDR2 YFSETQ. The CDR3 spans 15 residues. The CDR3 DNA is TGCGCCAGCAGCTTGGTTGAGGGGGACTCCTACGAGCAGTACTTC. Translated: CASSLVEGDSYEQYF.

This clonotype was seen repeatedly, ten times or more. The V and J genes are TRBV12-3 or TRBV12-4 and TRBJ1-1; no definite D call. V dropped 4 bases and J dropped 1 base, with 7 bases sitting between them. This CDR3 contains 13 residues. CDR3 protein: CASSSRGNTEAFF. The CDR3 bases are TGTGCCAGCAGTTCGCGGGGGAACACTGAAGCTTTCTTT.

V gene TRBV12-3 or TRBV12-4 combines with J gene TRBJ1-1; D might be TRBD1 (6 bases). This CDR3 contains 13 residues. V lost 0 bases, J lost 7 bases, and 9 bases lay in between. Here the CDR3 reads CASSLAGGNEAFF. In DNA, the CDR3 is TGTGCCAGCAGTTTAGCCGGGGGCAATGAAGCTTTCTTT.

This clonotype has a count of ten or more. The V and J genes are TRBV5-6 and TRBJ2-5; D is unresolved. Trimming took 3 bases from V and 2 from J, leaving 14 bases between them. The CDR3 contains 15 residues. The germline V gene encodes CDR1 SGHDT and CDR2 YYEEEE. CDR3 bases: TGTGCCAGCAGCTACCTACCGATGGGTCAAGAGACCCAGTACTTC. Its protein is CASSYLPMGQETQYF.

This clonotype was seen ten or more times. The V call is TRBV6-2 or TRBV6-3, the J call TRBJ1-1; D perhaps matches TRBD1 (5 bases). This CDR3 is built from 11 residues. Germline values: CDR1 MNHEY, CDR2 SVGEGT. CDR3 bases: TGTGCTACTCGAGCGGGACCTGAAGCTTTCTTT. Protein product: CATRAGPEAFF.